This TCR beta chain was profiled in a study of blood T cell repertoires in COVID-19. Profiled with immunoSEQ multiplex PCR; TCRdb holds only in-frame clones, not every one. The repertoire holds 70,000 to 100,000 clones, with more than 70% as singletons. Germline V lookup: CDR1 GTSNPN, CDR2 SVGIG (reference sequence). This CDR3 has 14 amino acids. Trimming shortened V by 0 bases and J by 1 base, and 9 bases separated the two germline ends. The clonotype originates from a woman of 80 years or more with acute or convalescent COVID-19. The genes are TRBV30 and TRBJ2-5; D perhaps matches TRBD2 (5 bases). Sequenced sample: peripheral blood. The CDR3 is CAWSVLGFQETQYF. The CDR3 DNA sequence: TGTGCCTGGAGTGTACTAGGCTTCCAAGAGACCCAGTACTTC.